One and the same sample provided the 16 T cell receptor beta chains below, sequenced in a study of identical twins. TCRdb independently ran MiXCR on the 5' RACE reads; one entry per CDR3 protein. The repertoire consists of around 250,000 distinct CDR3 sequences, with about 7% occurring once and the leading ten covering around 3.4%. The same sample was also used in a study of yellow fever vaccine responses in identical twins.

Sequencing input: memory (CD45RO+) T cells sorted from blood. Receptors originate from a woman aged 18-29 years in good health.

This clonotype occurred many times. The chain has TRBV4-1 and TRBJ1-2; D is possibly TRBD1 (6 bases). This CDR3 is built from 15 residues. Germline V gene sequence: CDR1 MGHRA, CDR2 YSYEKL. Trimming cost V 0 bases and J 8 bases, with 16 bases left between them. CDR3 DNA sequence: TGCGCCAGCAGCCAAGATGTAGGGACAAGGAAGGGCTACACCTTC. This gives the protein CASSQDVGTRKGYTF.

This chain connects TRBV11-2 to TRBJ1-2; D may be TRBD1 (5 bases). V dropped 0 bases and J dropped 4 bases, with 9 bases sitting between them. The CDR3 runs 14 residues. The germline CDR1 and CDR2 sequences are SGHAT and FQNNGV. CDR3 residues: CASSLDQGPYGYTF. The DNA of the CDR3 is TGTGCCAGCAGCTTAGATCAGGGCCCCTATGGCTACACCTTC.

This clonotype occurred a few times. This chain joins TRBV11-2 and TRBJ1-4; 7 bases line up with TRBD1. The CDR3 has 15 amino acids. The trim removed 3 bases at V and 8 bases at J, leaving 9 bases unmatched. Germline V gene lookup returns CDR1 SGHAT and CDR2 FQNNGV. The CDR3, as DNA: TGTGCCAGCAGCTTCTCAGGGGGTGGTGGGGAAAAACTGTTTTTT. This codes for CASSFSGGGGEKLFF.

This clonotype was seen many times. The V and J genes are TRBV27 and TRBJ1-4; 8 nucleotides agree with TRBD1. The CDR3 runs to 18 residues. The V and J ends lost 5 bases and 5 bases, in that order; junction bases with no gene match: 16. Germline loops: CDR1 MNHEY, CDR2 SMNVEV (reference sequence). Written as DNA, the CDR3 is TGTGCCAGCAGTCCCTTGGACAGGGTCGTGGGATTGAATGAAAAACTGTTTTTT. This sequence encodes CASSPLDRVVGLNEKLFF.

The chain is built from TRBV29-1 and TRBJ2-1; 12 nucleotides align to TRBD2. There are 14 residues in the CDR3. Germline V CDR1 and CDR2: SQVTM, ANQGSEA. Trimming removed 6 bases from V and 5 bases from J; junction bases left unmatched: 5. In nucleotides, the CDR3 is TGCAGCGTAGCGACTAGCGGGGGTCACAATGAGCAGTTCTTC. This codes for CSVATSGGHNEQFF.

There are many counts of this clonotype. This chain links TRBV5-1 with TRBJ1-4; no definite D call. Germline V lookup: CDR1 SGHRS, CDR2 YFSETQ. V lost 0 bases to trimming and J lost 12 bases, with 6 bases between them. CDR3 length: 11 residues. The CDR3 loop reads CASSLGRELFF. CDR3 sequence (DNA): TGCGCCAGCAGCTTGGGCCGTGAACTGTTTTTT.

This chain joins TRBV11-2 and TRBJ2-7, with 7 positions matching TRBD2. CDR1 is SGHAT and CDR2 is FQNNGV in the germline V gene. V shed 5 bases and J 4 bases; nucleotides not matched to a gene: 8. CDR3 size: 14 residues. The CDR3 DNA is TGTGCCAGCAGCCCTAGTGATAGCGGGTACGAGCAGTACGTC. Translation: CASSPSDSGYEQYV.

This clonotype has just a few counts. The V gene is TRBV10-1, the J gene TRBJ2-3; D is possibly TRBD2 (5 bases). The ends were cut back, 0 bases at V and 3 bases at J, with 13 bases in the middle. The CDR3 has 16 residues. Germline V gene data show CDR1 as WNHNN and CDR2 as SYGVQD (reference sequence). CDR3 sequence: CASSESWEMLTDTQYF. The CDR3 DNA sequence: TGCGCCAGCAGTGAGTCGTGGGAGATGTTGACAGATACGCAGTATTTT.

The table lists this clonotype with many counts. CDR3: CASSATGAGTYEQYF. CDR3 nucleotide sequence: TGCGCCAGCAGCGCCACTGGAGCGGGTACCTACGAGCAGTACTTC. The chain recombines TRBV5-1 with TRBJ2-7; TRBD2 might be the D (6 bases). Per germline, CDR1 SGHRS and CDR2 YFSETQ. The CDR3 has 15 residues. Between the trimmed V and J ends, which lost 4 bases and 2 bases, there was a span of 16 bases.

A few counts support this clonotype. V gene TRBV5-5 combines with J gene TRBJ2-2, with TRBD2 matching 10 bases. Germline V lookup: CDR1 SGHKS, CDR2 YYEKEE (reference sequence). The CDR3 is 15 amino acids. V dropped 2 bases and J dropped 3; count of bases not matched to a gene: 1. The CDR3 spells CASSLAGGHTGELFF. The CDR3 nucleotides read TGTGCCAGCAGCTTAGCGGGAGGGCACACCGGGGAGCTGTTTTTT.

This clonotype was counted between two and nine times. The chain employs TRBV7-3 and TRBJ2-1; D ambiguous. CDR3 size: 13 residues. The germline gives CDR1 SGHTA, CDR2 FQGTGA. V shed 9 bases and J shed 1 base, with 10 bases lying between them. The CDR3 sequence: CASDWASYNEQFF. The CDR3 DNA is TGTGCCAGTGACTGGGCTTCCTACAATGAGCAGTTCTTC.

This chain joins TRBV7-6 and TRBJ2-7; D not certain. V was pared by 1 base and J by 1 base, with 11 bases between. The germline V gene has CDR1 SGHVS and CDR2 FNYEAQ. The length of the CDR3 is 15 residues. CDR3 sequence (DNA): TGTGCCAGCAGCTTAGGTATCGACTCGTCCTACGAGCAGTACTTC. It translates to CASSLGIDSSYEQYF.

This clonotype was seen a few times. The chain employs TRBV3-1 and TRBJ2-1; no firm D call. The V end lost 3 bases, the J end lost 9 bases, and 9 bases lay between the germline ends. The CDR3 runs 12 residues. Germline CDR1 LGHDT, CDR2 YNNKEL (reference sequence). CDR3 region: CASSQTLGEQFF. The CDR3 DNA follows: TGTGCCAGCAGCCAGACCTTGGGTGAGCAGTTCTTC.

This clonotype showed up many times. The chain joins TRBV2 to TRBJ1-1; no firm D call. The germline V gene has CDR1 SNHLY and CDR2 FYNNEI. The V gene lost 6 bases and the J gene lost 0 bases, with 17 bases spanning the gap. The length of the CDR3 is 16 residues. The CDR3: CASRGPLGFMNTEAFF. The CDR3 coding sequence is TGTGCCAGCAGGGGTCCCTTAGGATTCATGAACACTGAAGCTTTCTTT.

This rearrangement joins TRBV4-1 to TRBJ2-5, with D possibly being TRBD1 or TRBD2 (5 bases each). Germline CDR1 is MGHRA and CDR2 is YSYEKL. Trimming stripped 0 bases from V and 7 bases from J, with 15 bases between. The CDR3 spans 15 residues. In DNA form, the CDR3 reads TGCGCCAGCAGCCAAGATTGGGGGAGTCGGGGGACCCAGTACTTC. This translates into CASSQDWGSRGTQYF.

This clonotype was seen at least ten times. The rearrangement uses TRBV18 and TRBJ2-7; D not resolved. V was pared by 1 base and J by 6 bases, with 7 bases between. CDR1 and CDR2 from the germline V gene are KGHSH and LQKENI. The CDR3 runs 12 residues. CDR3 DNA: TGTGCCAGCTCACCACAGGCAGGCGAGCAGTACTTC. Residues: CASSPQAGEQYF.